The 14 T cell receptor beta chains below all came from one sample that was sequenced in a study of control samples from healthy donors and cancer patients. TCRdb's table, derived via immunoSEQ multiplex PCR, lists solely in-frame clones and lacks some. Of about 28,000 clones listed, approximately 79% are singletons. Sequencing input: PBMCs. The receptors originated from a man aged 55-75 years with head and neck cancer.

The J gene is TRBJ2-7, the V gene TRBV7-9; D uncertain. The CDR3 has 12 residues. Per the germline V gene, CDR1 is SEHNR and CDR2 is FQNEAQ (reference sequence). The ends were cut back, 5 bases at V and 1 base at J, with 6 bases in the middle. Written as DNA, the CDR3 is TGTGCCAGCAGCACCAGTTCCTACGAGCAGTACTTC. Its protein is CASSTSSYEQYF. The variable domain in full, with the rest retrieved from reference TRBV7-9 and TRBJ2-7, is DTGVSQNPRHKITKRGQNVTFRCDPISEHNRLYWYRQTLGQGPEFLTYFQNEAQLEKSRLLSDRFSAERPKGSFSTLEIQRTEQGDSAMYLCASSTSSYEQYFGPGTRLTVT.

This chain joins TRBV7-9 and TRBJ1-2; D possibly corresponds to TRBD1 (6 bases). Germline V gene sequence: CDR1 SEHNR, CDR2 FQNEAQ (reference sequence). This CDR3 contains 16 residues. V gave up 5 bases and J gave up 8 bases, with 24 bases separating them. CDR3: CASSPQGLGPLGGYTF. The CDR3 DNA sequence: TGTGCCAGCAGCCCACAGGGTCTCGGTCCCCTTGGAGGCTACACCTTC.

The J gene is TRBJ2-3, the V gene TRBV15; D is ambiguous. V lost 0 bases and J 0 bases, leaving 7 bases between the germline ends. The CDR3 contains 15 residues. Per the germline V gene, CDR1 is LNHNV and CDR2 is YYDKDF (reference sequence). CDR3 DNA: TGTGCCACCAGCAGAGATGGGCAGAGCACAGATACGCAGTATTTT. This translates into CATSRDGQSTDTQYF.

The CDR3 DNA follows: TGTGCCACCAGCTCCCCGGGGGCTGGGGGGATCCCTAGGTACTTC. Its translation is CATSSPGAGGIPRYF. The chain employs TRBV15 and TRBJ2-7; either TRBD1 or TRBD2 may supply D (6 bases each). Per germline, CDR1 LNHNV and CDR2 YYDKDF (reference sequence). The CDR3 loop spans 15 amino acids. V was cut by 5 bases and J by 12 bases, with 26 bases left in between.

By frequency in the sample, this clone is medium-sized (0.01 to 0.1%). The chain carries TRBV6-4 and TRBJ2-2; TRBD1 matches at 8 bases. V lost 3 bases and J lost 3; bases outside the gene matches: 0. CDR1 and CDR2 (germline): MRHNA, SNTAGT. This CDR3 has 14 amino acids. The CDR3 sequence is CASSEDRDTGELFF. CDR3 nucleotides: TGTGCCAGCAGTGAGGACAGGGACACCGGGGAGCTGTTTTTT.

This clone was recorded a few times. One junction end does not reproduce the germline sequence, and a read error may be involved. The genes are TRBV27 and TRBJ1-1, with 7 bases that match TRBD1. The CDR3 sequence is 15 residues long. Germline V gene sequence: CDR1 MNHEY, CDR2 SMNVEV (reference sequence). In DNA, the CDR3 is TGTGCCAGCAGTTTACTCACGACAGGGAACGCTGAAGCTTTCTTT. It is translated as CASSLLTTGNAEAFF.

CDR3 residues: CASSDGTTPGKTQYF. CDR3 nucleotide sequence: TGTGCCAGCAGTGATGGGACAACCCCAGGAAAGACCCAGTACTTC. The chain combines TRBV2 with TRBJ2-5; TRBD1 is a possible D gene (6 bases). The length of the CDR3 is 15 residues. The V gene lost 3 bases and the J gene lost 6 bases, with 17 bases spanning the gap. Germline V gene lookup returns CDR1 SNHLY and CDR2 FYNNEI.

The gene calls are TRBV28 and TRBJ1-5; D unresolved. CDR3 length: 15 amino acids. V dropped 8 bases and J dropped 3 bases, with 17 bases sitting between them. From germline, CDR1 is MDHEN and CDR2 SYDVKM. The CDR3 region is CASQPSTGNNQPQHF. The DNA for the CDR3 is TGTGCCAGCCAACCCTCGACCGGGAACAATCAGCCCCAGCATTTT.

J is TRBJ1-2 and V is TRBV13, with D possibly being TRBD1 (6 bases). Germline CDR1 is PRHDT and CDR2 is FYEKMQ (reference sequence). Trimming shortened V by 1 base and J by 4 bases, and 13 bases separated the two germline ends. The CDR3 totals 15 residues. The CDR3 here is CASSLAGARIYGYTF. CDR3 nucleotides: TGTGCCAGCAGCTTAGCGGGGGCGCGTATCTATGGCTACACCTTC.

The V call is TRBV27, the J call TRBJ2-3, with 7 bases aligning to TRBD2. Germline V CDR1 and CDR2: MNHEY, SMNVEV (reference sequence). The junction had 2 bases not matched to a gene; V was cut back by 4 bases and J by 1 base. The length of the CDR3 is 14 residues. The CDR3 sequence: CASSSLAGTDTQYF. The CDR3 DNA is TGTGCCAGCAGTTCCCTAGCGGGCACAGATACGCAGTATTTT.

The J gene is TRBJ2-3, the V gene TRBV28, with a tentative D call TRBD2 (6 bases). The V and J ends lost 3 bases and 15 bases respectively, with 13 bases between them. Germline V gives CDR1 MDHEN, CDR2 SYDVKM. The CDR3 consists of 11 residues. CDR3 DNA: TGTGCCAGCAGTTTTGGAGGGAGCGCTTATTTT. Amino acid sequence: CASSFGGSAYF.

This sequence joins TRBV19 and TRBJ2-4, with D maybe TRBD1 (5 bases). Germline V CDR1 and CDR2: LNHDA, SQIVND (reference sequence). The V end lost 8 bases, the J end lost 8 bases, and 19 bases lay between the germline ends. CDR3 length: 14 amino acids. CDR3 in DNA: TGTGCCAGTGGCCAAAGGGGCGGCCTGGACATTCAGTACTTC. Amino acid sequence: CASGQRGGLDIQYF.

V is TRBV18 and J is TRBJ1-5; 8 nucleotides agree with TRBD1. CDR1 is KGHSH and CDR2 is LQKENI in the germline V gene. Losses at the gene ends were 5 bases for V and 4 bases for J; bases not matched to a gene: 7. The CDR3 covers 15 residues. CDR3 amino acids: CASSDRGGRNQPQHF. The CDR3 nucleotides read TGTGCCAGCTCAGACAGGGGAGGGCGGAATCAGCCCCAGCATTTT. Using reference TRBV18 and TRBJ1-5 for the parts outside the CDR3, the full variable domain is NAGVMQNPRHLVRRRGQEARLRCSPMKGHSHVYWYRQLPEEGLKFMVYLQKENIIDESGMPKERFSAEFPKEGPSILRIQQVVRGDSAAYFCASSDRGGRNQPQHFGDGTRLSIL.

The V call is TRBV28, the J call TRBJ2-6; the D call may be TRBD1 or TRBD2 (5 bases each). V was shortened by 10 bases and J by 0 bases, with 16 bases between the two germline ends. There are 16 residues in the CDR3. Per germline, CDR1 MDHEN and CDR2 SYDVKM. This CDR3 reads CATLPGPFSGANVLTF. The DNA of the CDR3 is TGTGCCACCCTTCCGGGACCCTTCTCTGGGGCCAACGTCCTGACTTTC.